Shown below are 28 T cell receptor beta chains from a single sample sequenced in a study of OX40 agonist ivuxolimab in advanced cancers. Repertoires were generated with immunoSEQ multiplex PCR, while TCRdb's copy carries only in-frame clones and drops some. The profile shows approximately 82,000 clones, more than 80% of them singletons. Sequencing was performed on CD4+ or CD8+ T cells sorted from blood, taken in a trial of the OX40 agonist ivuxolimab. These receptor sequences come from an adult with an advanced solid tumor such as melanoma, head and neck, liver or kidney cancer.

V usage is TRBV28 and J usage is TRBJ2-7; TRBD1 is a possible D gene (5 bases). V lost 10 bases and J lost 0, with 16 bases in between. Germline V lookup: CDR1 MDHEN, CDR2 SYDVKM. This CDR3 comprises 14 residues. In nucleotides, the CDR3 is TGTGCCACCTATCAGGGTAGGAGCTCCTACGAGCAGTACTTC. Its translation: CATYQGRSSYEQYF.

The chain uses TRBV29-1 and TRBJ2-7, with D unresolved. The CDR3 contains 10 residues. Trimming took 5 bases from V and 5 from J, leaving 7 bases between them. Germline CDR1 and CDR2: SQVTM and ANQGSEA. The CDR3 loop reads CSVRMNEQYF. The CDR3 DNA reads TGCAGCGTTAGAATGAACGAGCAGTACTTC.

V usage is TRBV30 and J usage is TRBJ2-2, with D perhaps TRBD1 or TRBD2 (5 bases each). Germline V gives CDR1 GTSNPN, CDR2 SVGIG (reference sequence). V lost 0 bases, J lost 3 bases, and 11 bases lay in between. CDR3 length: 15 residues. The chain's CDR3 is CAWSVLGVDTGELFF. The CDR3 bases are TGTGCCTGGAGTGTACTGGGGGTGGACACCGGGGAGCTGTTTTTT.

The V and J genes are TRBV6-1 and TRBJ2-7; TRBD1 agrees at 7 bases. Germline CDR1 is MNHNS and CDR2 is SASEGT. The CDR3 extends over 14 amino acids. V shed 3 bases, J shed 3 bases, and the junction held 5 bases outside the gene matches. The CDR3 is CASSEGDRDYEQYF. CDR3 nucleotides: TGTGCCAGCAGTGAGGGAGACAGGGACTACGAGCAGTACTTC.

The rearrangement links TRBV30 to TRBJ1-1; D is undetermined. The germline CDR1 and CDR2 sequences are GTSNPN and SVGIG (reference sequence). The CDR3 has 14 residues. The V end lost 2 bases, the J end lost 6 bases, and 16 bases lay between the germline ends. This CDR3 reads CAWSPALRISEAFF. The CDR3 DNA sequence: TGTGCCTGGAGTCCTGCTTTGAGGATCTCTGAAGCTTTCTTT.

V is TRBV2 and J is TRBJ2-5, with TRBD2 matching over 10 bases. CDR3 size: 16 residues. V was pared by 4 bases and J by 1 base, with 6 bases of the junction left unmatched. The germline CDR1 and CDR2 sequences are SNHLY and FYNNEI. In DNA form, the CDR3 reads TGTGCCAGCAGTGGCTCTAGCGGGGGCCGCCAAGAGACCCAGTACTTC. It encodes CASSGSSGGRQETQYF. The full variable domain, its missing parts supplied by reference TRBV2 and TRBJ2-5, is EPEVTQTPSHQVTQMGQEVILRCVPISNHLYFYWYRQILGQKVEFLVSFYNNEISEKSEIFDDQFSVERPDGSNFTLKIRSTKLEDSAMYFCASSGSSGGRQETQYFGPGTRLLVL.

For the CDR3, the DNA is TGTGCCAGCAGCTTGGACGGACAGGGGGCGCAGGGCACTGAAGCTTTCTTT. The encoded protein is CASSLDGQGAQGTEAFF. The chain links TRBV5-4 to TRBJ1-1, with TRBD1 identical over 11 bases. In germline, CDR1 is SGHNT, CDR2 YYREEE (reference sequence). The V and J ends lost 0 bases and 4 bases, in that order; junction bases with no gene match: 8. This CDR3 spans 17 amino acids.

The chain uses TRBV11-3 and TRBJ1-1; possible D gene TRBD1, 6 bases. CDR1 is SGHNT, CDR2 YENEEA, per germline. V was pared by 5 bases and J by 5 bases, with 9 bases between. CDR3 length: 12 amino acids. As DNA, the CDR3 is TGTGCCAGCAGCGTCAGGGGTACTGAAGCTTTCTTT. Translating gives CASSVRGTEAFF.

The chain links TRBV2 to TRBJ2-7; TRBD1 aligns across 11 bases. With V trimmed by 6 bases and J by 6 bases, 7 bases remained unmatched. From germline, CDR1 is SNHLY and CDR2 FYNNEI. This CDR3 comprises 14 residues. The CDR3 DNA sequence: TGTGCCAGCAGGACCGGGACAGGGGGGTTCGAGCAGTACTTC. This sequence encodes CASRTGTGGFEQYF.

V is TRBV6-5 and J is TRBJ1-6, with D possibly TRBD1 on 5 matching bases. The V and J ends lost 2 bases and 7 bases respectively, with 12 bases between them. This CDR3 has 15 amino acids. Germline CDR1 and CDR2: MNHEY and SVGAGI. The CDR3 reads CASSYGQGNNSPLHF. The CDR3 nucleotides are TGTGCCAGCAGTTACGGGCAGGGTAACAATTCACCCCTCCACTTT.

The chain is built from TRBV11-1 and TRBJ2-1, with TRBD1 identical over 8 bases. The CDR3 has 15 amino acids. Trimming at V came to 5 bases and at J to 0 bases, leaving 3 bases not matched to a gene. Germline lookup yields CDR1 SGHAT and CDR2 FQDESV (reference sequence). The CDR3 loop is CASSLDRASYNEQFF. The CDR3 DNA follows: TGTGCCAGCAGCCTGGACAGGGCCTCCTACAATGAGCAGTTCTTC.

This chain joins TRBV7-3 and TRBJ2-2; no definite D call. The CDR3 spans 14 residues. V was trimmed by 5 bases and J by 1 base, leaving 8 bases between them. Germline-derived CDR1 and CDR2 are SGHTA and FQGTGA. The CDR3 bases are TGTGCCAGCAGCCAGGCCAGGAACACCGGGGAGCTGTTTTTT. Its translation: CASSQARNTGELFF.

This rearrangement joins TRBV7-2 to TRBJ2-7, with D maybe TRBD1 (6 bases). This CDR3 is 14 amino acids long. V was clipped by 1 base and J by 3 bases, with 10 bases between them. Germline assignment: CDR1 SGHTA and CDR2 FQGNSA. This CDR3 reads CASSLGRGGYEQYF. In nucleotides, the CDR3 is TGTGCCAGCAGCTTAGGCAGGGGCGGCTACGAGCAGTACTTC.

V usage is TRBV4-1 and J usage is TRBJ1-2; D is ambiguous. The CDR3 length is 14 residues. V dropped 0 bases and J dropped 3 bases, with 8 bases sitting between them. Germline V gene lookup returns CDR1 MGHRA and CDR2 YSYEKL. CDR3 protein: CASSQDKAHYGYTF. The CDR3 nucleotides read TGCGCCAGCAGCCAAGATAAGGCCCACTATGGCTACACCTTC.

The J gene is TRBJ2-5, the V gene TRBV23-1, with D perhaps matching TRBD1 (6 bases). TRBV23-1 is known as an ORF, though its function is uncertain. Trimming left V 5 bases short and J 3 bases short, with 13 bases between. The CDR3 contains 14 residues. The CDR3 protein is CASSFHRVEETQYF. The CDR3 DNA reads TGCGCCAGCAGTTTTCACAGGGTAGAAGAGACCCAGTACTTC.

CDR3 sequence reads: CSVDRGPAEQYF. CDR3 DNA: TGCAGCGTTGACAGGGGCCCAGCCGAGCAGTACTTC. This rearrangement joins TRBV29-1 to TRBJ2-7; D possibly corresponds to TRBD1 (6 bases). The ends were cut back, 3 bases at V and 6 bases at J, with 12 bases in the middle. The germline gives CDR1 SQVTM, CDR2 ANQGSEA. The CDR3 length is 12 residues.

CDR3 sequence reads: CASSSTSGGGTDTQYF. CDR3 DNA sequence: TGCGCCAGCAGCTCCACTAGCGGGGGAGGTACAGATACGCAGTATTTT. The rearrangement links TRBV5-1 to TRBJ2-3, with 11 bases that match TRBD2. The CDR3 covers 16 residues. CDR1 is SGHRS, CDR2 YFSETQ, per germline. The trim removed 3 bases at V and 3 bases at J, leaving 6 bases unmatched.

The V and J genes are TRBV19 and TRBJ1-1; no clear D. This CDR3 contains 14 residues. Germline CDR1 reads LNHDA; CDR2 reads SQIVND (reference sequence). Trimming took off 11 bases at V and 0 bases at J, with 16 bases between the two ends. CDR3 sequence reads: CASSSNRVNTEAFF. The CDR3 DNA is TGTGCCTCCTCAAGCAACCGCGTGAACACTGAAGCTTTCTTT.

This CDR3 reads CASSFDSRAEQYF. CDR3 nucleotide sequence: TGTGCCAGCAGCTTCGACAGTCGGGCCGAGCAGTACTTC. V and J are TRBV7-2 and TRBJ2-7; weak D call: TRBD1 (5 bases). Trimming left V 3 bases short and J 6 bases short, with 12 bases between. This CDR3 spans 13 amino acids. CDR1 SGHTA and CDR2 FQGNSA come from the germline V gene.

The CDR3 is CASSYDSSYNSPLHF. CDR3 bases: TGTGCCAGCAGTTACGACAGCTCCTATAATTCACCCCTCCACTTT. The V and J genes are TRBV6-5 and TRBJ1-6; D possibly corresponds to TRBD1 (5 bases). Germline CDR1 is MNHEY and CDR2 is SVGAGI. The CDR3 is 15 amino acids. V dropped 2 bases and J dropped 0 bases, with 5 bases sitting between them.

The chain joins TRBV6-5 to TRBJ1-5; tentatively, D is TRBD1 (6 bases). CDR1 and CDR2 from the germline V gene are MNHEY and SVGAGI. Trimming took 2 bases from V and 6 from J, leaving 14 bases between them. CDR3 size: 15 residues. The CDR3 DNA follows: TGTGCCAGCAGTTACAAAAGGGAAGGGGGTCAGCCCCAGCATTTT. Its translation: CASSYKREGGQPQHF.

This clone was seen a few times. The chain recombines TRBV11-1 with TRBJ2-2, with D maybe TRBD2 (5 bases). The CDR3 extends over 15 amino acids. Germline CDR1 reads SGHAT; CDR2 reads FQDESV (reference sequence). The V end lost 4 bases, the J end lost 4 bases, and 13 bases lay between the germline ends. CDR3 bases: TGTGCCAGCAGCTCCCTTCTGGGAGCCACCGGGGAGCTGTTTTTT. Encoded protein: CASSSLLGATGELFF.

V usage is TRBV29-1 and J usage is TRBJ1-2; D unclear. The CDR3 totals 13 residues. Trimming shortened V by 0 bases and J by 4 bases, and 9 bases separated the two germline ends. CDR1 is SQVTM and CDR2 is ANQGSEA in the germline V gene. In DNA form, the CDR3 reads TGCAGCGTTGAAGACGGGAAAGTCTATGGCTACACCTTC. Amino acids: CSVEDGKVYGYTF.

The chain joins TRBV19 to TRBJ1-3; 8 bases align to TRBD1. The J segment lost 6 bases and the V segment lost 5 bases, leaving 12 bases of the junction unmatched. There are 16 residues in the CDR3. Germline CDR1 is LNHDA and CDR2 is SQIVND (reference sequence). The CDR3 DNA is TGTGCCAGTAGTTGGTCAGGGGGCGTTGCGGAAAACACCATATATTTT. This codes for CASSWSGGVAENTIYF. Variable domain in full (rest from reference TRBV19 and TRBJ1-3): DGGITQSPKYLFRKEGQNVTLSCEQNLNHDAMYWYRQDPGQGLRLIYYSQIVNDFQKGDIAEGYSVSREKKESFPLTVTSAQKNPTAFYLCASSWSGGVAENTIYFGEGSWLTVV.

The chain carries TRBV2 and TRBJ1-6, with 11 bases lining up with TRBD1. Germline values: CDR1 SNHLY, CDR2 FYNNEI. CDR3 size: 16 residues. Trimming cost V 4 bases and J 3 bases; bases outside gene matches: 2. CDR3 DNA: TGTGCCAGCAGTGTTGGGACAGGGGGCTATAATTCACCCCTCCACTTT. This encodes CASSVGTGGYNSPLHF. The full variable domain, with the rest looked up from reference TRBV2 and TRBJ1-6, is EPEVTQTPSHQVTQMGQEVILRCVPISNHLYFYWYRQILGQKVEFLVSFYNNEISEKSEIFDDQFSVERPDGSNFTLKIRSTKLEDSAMYFCASSVGTGGYNSPLHFGNGTRLTVT.

CDR3 coding DNA: TGTGCCAGCAGCCCACTAGCGGGGCAGAACACCGGGGAGCTGTTTTTT. Its protein is CASSPLAGQNTGELFF. The gene calls are TRBV7-6 and TRBJ2-2; 10 nucleotides align to TRBD2. With V trimmed by 5 bases and J by 1 base, 4 bases remained unmatched. Germline assignment: CDR1 SGHVS and CDR2 FNYEAQ. The CDR3 covers 16 residues. The full variable domain, completed using reference TRBV7-6 and TRBJ2-2, is GAGVSQSPRYKVTKRGQDVALRCDPISGHVSLYWYRQALGQGPEFLTYFNYEAQQDKSGLPNDRFSAERPEGSISTLTIQRTEQRDSAMYRCASSPLAGQNTGELFFGEGSRLTVL.

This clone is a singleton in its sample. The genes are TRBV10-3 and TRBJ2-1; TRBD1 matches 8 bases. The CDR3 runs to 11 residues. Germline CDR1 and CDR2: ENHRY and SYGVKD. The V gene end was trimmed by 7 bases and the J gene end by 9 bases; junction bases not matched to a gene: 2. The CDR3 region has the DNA TGTGCCATCAACACAGGGGGTGAGCAGTTCTTC. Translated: CAINTGGEQFF.

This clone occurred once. CDR3 loop: CAWSVVSGLYQPQHF. The CDR3 coding sequence is TGTGCCTGGAGTGTAGTCTCAGGCTTGTATCAGCCCCAGCATTTT. This chain connects TRBV30 to TRBJ1-5; D not certain. The CDR3 runs 15 residues. V dropped 0 bases and J dropped 5 bases, with 14 bases sitting between them. The germline CDR1 and CDR2 sequences are GTSNPN and SVGIG (reference sequence).